Included here is one T cell receptor beta chain sequence, with context. Antigen: not known. The data belong to a study of shared clonotypes between healthy human individuals. General study findings and limits: Genetic and exposure-history diversity was limited by the small donor number. Measured sharing among donors was expected to vary with sequencing depth. Only blood was sampled; tissue repertoires likely differ.

Libraries were prepared by immunoSEQ multiplex PCR; TCRdb keeps only in-frame clonotypes and omits some of them. The sample holds about 480,000 clones, 60% to 80% seen once. The germline V gene encodes CDR1 LNHDA and CDR2 SQIVND (reference sequence). Trimming took 3 bases from V and 3 from J, leaving 9 bases between them. This CDR3 comprises 13 residues. The receptor comes from a woman aged 40 to 50 in good health. Some clones in this sample may be carry-over from other donors' samples. V and J are TRBV19 and TRBJ2-7; D is ambiguous. Sequencing was carried out using PBMCs. Here the CDR3 reads CASSIVHYYEQYF. The CDR3 coding sequence is TGTGCCAGTAGTATTGTACACTACTACGAGCAGTACTTC.